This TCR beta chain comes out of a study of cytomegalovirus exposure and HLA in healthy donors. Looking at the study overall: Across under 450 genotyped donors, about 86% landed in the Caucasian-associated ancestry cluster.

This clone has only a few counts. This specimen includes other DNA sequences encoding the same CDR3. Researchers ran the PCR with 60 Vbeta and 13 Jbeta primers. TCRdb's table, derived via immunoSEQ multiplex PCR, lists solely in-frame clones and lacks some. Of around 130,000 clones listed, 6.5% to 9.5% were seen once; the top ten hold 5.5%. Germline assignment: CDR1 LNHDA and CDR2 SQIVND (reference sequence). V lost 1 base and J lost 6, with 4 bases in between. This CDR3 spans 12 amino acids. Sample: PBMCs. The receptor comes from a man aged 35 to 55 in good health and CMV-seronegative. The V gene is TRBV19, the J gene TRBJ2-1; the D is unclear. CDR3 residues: CASSIGGNEQFF. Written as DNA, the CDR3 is TGTGCCAGTAGTATAGGCGGCAATGAGCAGTTCTTC.